Presented here are 23 T cell receptor beta chains from one specimen sequenced in a study of cytomegalovirus exposure and HLA in healthy donors. The PCR contained 60 Vbeta and 13 Jbeta primers. Assay used: immunoSEQ multiplex PCR; TCRdb lists only in-frame clones, some missing. Seen here are about 120,000 clones, over 60% observed once, and the top ten hold roughly 2.7%. Sequencing was performed on PBMCs. The receptors were gathered from a female donor in good health and CMV-seronegative.

The J gene is TRBJ1-5, the V gene TRBV7-2, with 9 nucleotides matching TRBD1. CDR3 length: 14 residues. V lost 3 bases, J lost 4 bases, and 1 base stayed unmatched. The V gene's germline CDR1 is SGHTA and CDR2 FQGNSA. CDR3 in DNA: TGTGCCAGCAGCTTGGGGACAGGGAATCAGCCCCAGCATTTT. Protein: CASSLGTGNQPQHF. The variable domain in full, completed from reference TRBV7-2 and TRBJ1-5, reads GAGVSQSPSNKVTEKGKDVELRCDPISGHTALYWYRQSLGQGLEFLIYFQGNSAPDKSGLPSDRFSAERTGGSVSTLTIQRTQQEDSAVYLCASSLGTGNQPQHFGDGTRLSIL.

The chain is built from TRBV6-1 and TRBJ2-1; 10 bases fit TRBD2. Germline V gene lookup returns CDR1 MNHNS and CDR2 SASEGT. V shed 6 bases and J 8 bases; nucleotides not matched to a gene: 7. This CDR3 comprises 14 residues. As DNA, the CDR3 is TGTGCCAGCAGATCCGGGACTAGCGTCGATGAGCAGTTCTTC. Residues: CASRSGTSVDEQFF.

This clone was detected only once. The chain carries TRBV9 and TRBJ2-1; 8 bases agree with TRBD2. CDR3 length: 15 residues. Germline lookup yields CDR1 SGDLS and CDR2 YYNGEE. J gave up 6 bases and V 0 bases, and 5 bases lay outside the gene matches. Written as DNA, the CDR3 is TGTGCCAGCAGCGTAGCGGGAGGGGTTCGCAATGAGCAGTTCTTC. Encoded protein: CASSVAGGVRNEQFF.

The chain carries TRBV30 and TRBJ2-1; TRBD2 matches at 9 bases. The CDR3 is 14 amino acids. J was trimmed by 7 bases and V by 1 base; bases with no gene match: 5. Per germline, CDR1 GTSNPN and CDR2 SVGIG (reference sequence). In DNA, the CDR3 is TGTGCCTGGAGTGCGGGACTAGCTAATAATGAGCAGTTCTTC. Translation gives CAWSAGLANNEQFF. The variable domain in full, with the rest retrieved from reference TRBV30 and TRBJ2-1, is SQTIHQWPATLVQPVGSPLSLECTVEGTSNPNLYWYRQAAGRGLQLLFYSVGIGQISSEVPQNLSASRPQDRQFILSSKKLLLSDSGFYLCAWSAGLANNEQFFGPGTRLTVL.

V is TRBV2 and J is TRBJ1-1, with a possible D match to TRBD1 (5 bases). Germline V gene lookup returns CDR1 SNHLY and CDR2 FYNNEI. V lost 7 bases and J lost 3, with 18 bases in between. The CDR3 totals 15 residues. CDR3 sequence reads: CASTNGRQRDTEAFF. The CDR3 coding sequence is TGTGCCAGCACGAACGGGAGACAGCGGGACACTGAAGCTTTCTTT.

The gene calls are TRBV5-1 and TRBJ1-1; 8 bases map to TRBD1. The germline CDR1 and CDR2 sequences are SGHRS and YFSETQ. The length of the CDR3 is 15 residues. J lost 6 bases, V lost 2 bases, and 9 bases had no gene match. The CDR3 is CASSFVTGVYAEAFF. The DNA of the CDR3 is TGCGCCAGCAGCTTCGTGACAGGGGTATACGCTGAAGCTTTCTTT. The variable domain in full, completed from reference TRBV5-1 and TRBJ1-1, reads KAGVTQTPRYLIKTRGQQVTLSCSPISGHRSVSWYQQTPGQGLQFLFEYFSETQRNKGNFPGRFSGRQFSNSRSEMNVSTLELGDSALYLCASSFVTGVYAEAFFGQGTRLTVV.

This chain uses TRBV2 with TRBJ2-7; 10 positions agree with TRBD2. V gave up 7 bases and J gave up 2 bases; unmatched junction bases: 5. Germline V gives CDR1 SNHLY, CDR2 FYNNEI. CDR3 length: 14 residues. Here the CDR3 DNA reads TGTGCCAGCACCAACAGCGGGGGGGCCTACGAGCAGTACTTC. Protein: CASTNSGGAYEQYF.

The chain joins TRBV2 to TRBJ1-2, with unresolved D. Between the trimmed V and J ends, which lost 4 bases and 0 bases, there was a span of 6 bases. The CDR3 extends over 13 amino acids. Germline loops: CDR1 SNHLY, CDR2 FYNNEI. The CDR3 protein is CASSVDSNYGYTF. CDR3 DNA sequence: TGTGCCAGCAGTGTGGACTCTAACTATGGCTACACCTTC.

V is TRBV20-1 and J is TRBJ2-3, with a possible D match to TRBD1 (5 bases). V gave up 6 bases and J gave up 12 bases, with 16 bases separating them. In germline, CDR1 is DFQATT, CDR2 SNEGSKA (reference sequence). The CDR3 is made up of 11 amino acids. The CDR3 coding sequence is TGCAGTGCAATCAAGGGGATAGCACAGTATTTT. As protein: CSAIKGIAQYF.

V usage is TRBV6-6 and J usage is TRBJ2-7; D is unresolved. The CDR3 has 13 amino acids. V was pared by 1 base and J by 3 bases, with 7 bases between. Germline CDR1 is MNHNY and CDR2 is SVGAGI (reference sequence). In DNA, the CDR3 is TGTGCCAGCAGTTACTTACTACTCTACGAGCAGTACTTC. Translation: CASSYLLLYEQYF.

This clone was picked up one time. The chain is built from TRBV16 and TRBJ1-1; D gene uncertain. Germline V lookup: CDR1 KGHSY, CDR2 FQNENV. Deletions cut 0 bases from V and 0 bases from J, with 8 bases between. The CDR3 contains 15 residues. The CDR3, as DNA: TGTGCCAGCAGCCAATCGTTACAAATGAACACTGAAGCTTTCTTT. Residues: CASSQSLQMNTEAFF.

This clone was found once. Other DNA variants within this sample encode the same CDR3. The chain is built from TRBV30 and TRBJ1-1; D call uncertain. CDR1 and CDR2 from the germline V gene are GTSNPN and SVGIG (reference sequence). V was shortened by 3 bases and J by 2 bases, with 4 bases between the two germline ends. The CDR3 is 11 amino acids. The CDR3 sequence is CAWSRNTEAFF. The CDR3, as DNA: TGTGCCTGGAGCAGAAACACTGAAGCTTTCTTT.

This chain links TRBV7-6 with TRBJ1-4; 8 nucleotides line up with TRBD1. The CDR3 is 14 amino acids. V lost 1 base and J lost 7; bases outside the gene matches: 2. Germline CDR1 and CDR2: SGHVS and FNYEAQ. The CDR3 DNA is TGTGCCAGCAGCTTAGGGACAGGGAGTGAAAAACTGTTTTTT. Translating gives CASSLGTGSEKLFF.

This sequence joins TRBV30 and TRBJ2-2; a possible D gene is TRBD1 (6 bases). The CDR3 sequence is 13 residues long. The V gene's germline CDR1 is GTSNPN and CDR2 SVGIG (reference sequence). The V end was cut by 0 bases, the J end by 7 bases, with 9 bases between. CDR3 sequence reads: CAWSVVGGGELFF. The CDR3 nucleotides read TGTGCCTGGAGTGTAGTAGGGGGCGGGGAGCTGTTTTTT.

J is TRBJ2-3 and V is TRBV5-1, with D perhaps TRBD1 (6 bases). Trimming left V 0 bases short and J 4 bases short, with 12 bases between. CDR1 and CDR2 (germline): SGHRS, YFSETQ. The CDR3 is 15 residues long. DNA of the CDR3: TGCGCCAGCAGCTTGGACAGGGTAGAATCAGATACGCAGTATTTT. Residues: CASSLDRVESDTQYF.

This rearrangement joins TRBV11-1 to TRBJ2-5; 13 nucleotides align to TRBD2. V lost 3 bases, J lost 0 bases, and 4 bases stayed unmatched. The CDR3 has 17 amino acids. The germline gives CDR1 SGHAT, CDR2 FQDESV (reference sequence). The CDR3 reads CASSFGTSGEYQETQYF. The CDR3 nucleotides are TGTGCCAGCAGCTTTGGGACTAGCGGGGAATACCAAGAGACCCAGTACTTC.

The CDR3 region has the DNA TGTGCCAGCAGGAGACAGGGCGGTCGCACTAATGAAAAACTGTTTTTT. Translated, it gives CASRRQGGRTNEKLFF. V and J are TRBV2 and TRBJ1-4; TRBD1 matches 7 bases. The CDR3 is 16 amino acids. The germline gives CDR1 SNHLY, CDR2 FYNNEI. V lost 6 bases to trimming and J lost 2 bases; unmatched junction nucleotides: 9.

The V and J genes are TRBV12-5 and TRBJ2-5, with D possibly being TRBD2 (5 bases). CDR3 size: 13 residues. Per the germline V gene, CDR1 is LGHNT and CDR2 is FRNRAP. The V end was cut by 9 bases, the J end by 1 base, with 12 bases between. For the CDR3, the DNA is TGTGCTAGCGCTGGGAGAGTCCAAGAGACCCAGTACTTC. Its translation: CASAGRVQETQYF.

The chain is built from TRBV7-8 and TRBJ1-1; D ambiguous. CDR3 length: 17 amino acids. Trimming took off 2 bases at V and 6 bases at J, with 22 bases between the two ends. In germline, CDR1 is SGHVS, CDR2 FQNEAQ. As DNA, the CDR3 is TGTGCCAGCAGCTTACGGCGGCTTACTTTCGAGGTGGCTGAAGCTTTCTTT. Translated, it gives CASSLRRLTFEVAEAFF.

DNA for the CDR3: TGTGCCAGCAGAGCAAAAAAGACCCAGTACTTC. Translating gives CASRAKKTQYF. The chain couples TRBV6-5 to TRBJ2-5, with D unresolved. Germline assignment: CDR1 MNHEY and CDR2 SVGAGI. Trimming removed 6 bases from V and 6 bases from J, with 8 bases in between. This CDR3 has 11 residues.

Regarding this clone: At one of its ends the junction is not consistent with the germline gene, which may arise from a read error. The rearrangement uses TRBV7-3 and TRBJ2-7; D might be TRBD1 (6 bases). Germline V gives CDR1 SGHTA, CDR2 FQGTGA. This CDR3 region has 12 residues. The CDR3 loop reads CASSLRDTSPHF. The CDR3 DNA reads as TGTGCCAGCAGCCTCCGGGACACCTCGCCCCACTTC.

This chain links TRBV5-6 with TRBJ1-6; D is undetermined. CDR1 is SGHDT, CDR2 YYEEEE, per germline. The length of the CDR3 is 16 residues. V was trimmed by 0 bases and J by 0 bases, leaving 7 bases between them. CDR3 sequence: CASSLGGDSYNSPLHF. The CDR3 DNA follows: TGTGCCAGCAGCTTGGGCGGGGACTCCTATAATTCACCCCTCCACTTT.

The V gene is TRBV2, the J gene TRBJ2-3, with D perhaps matching TRBD2 (6 bases). CDR3 size: 12 residues. The V end was cut by 6 bases, the J end by 6 bases, with 10 bases between. Germline V gives CDR1 SNHLY, CDR2 FYNNEI. The CDR3 loop reads CASRPLADTQYF. In DNA, the CDR3 is TGTGCCAGCAGGCCTCTAGCGGATACGCAGTATTTT.